Listed here are 18 T cell receptor beta chains from one sample, sequenced in a study of T cells after yellow fever vaccination (dated by TCRdb to about 2019). Library construction relied on 5' RACE. Sequencing relied on an Illumina HiSeq 2500. TCRdb's own reprocessing of the public reads used fastp at Q25 and MiXCR and kept productive beta chains. When rows share a CDR3 protein, they turn into one entry using the most common DNA and genes. A total of 200,000 to 300,000 distinct CDR3 sequences appear in this sample, 6.7% of them only once. The ten largest account for 1% to 1.2% of the sample. Interpreted using the paper, the treatment or condition label stands for: live attenuated yellow fever vaccine strain. The material was CD4+ T cells sorted from PBMCs, obtained on the day of the yellow fever booster vaccination. The origin of the receptors is a man aged 25-45 years who received the YFV17D yellow fever vaccine.

This clonotype turned up a few times. CDR3 nucleotide sequence: TGTGCCAGCAGCCCGAGAGAGCGGGAGCAGTTCTTC. Its protein product is CASSPREREQFF. The rearrangement links TRBV5-4 to TRBJ2-1, with D tentatively TRBD2 (5 bases). This CDR3 spans 12 amino acids. Germline V CDR1 and CDR2: SGHNT, YYREEE (reference sequence). Deletions cut 4 bases from V and 10 bases from J, with 12 bases between.

In its sample, this clonotype was seen many times. This chain connects TRBV20-1 to TRBJ2-2; 8 bases agree with TRBD1. Trimming removed 5 bases from V and 4 bases from J; junction bases left unmatched: 3. The CDR3 length is 13 residues. Germline assignment: CDR1 DFQATT and CDR2 SNEGSKA (reference sequence). The CDR3 nucleotides are TGCAGTGCTCCGGGACAGGCCACCGGGGAGCTGTTTTTT. It encodes CSAPGQATGELFF.

This chain uses TRBV7-2 with TRBJ2-5, with 7 nucleotides matching TRBD1. V was clipped by 3 bases and J by 4 bases; unmatched bases: 8. This CDR3 is built from 15 residues. Germline V gene lookup returns CDR1 SGHTA and CDR2 FQGNSA. The CDR3, as DNA: TGTGCCAGCAGCTTCGACCCGACAGGGTCAGAGACCCAGTACTTC. Encoded protein: CASSFDPTGSETQYF.

This chain connects TRBV20-1 to TRBJ1-1; the D gene is possibly TRBD1 (6 bases). The V end lost 6 bases, the J end lost 0 bases, and 14 bases lay between the germline ends. Germline values: CDR1 DFQATT, CDR2 SNEGSKA (reference sequence). The CDR3 is 14 amino acids. CDR3 sequence: CSARGGRMNTEAFF. DNA for the CDR3: TGCAGTGCCCGAGGGGGGCGGATGAACACTGAAGCTTTCTTT.

This clonotype has more than one count but fewer than ten. This chain joins TRBV6-2 or TRBV6-3 and TRBJ2-7; the D is unclear. In germline, CDR1 is MNHEY, CDR2 SVGEGT. The CDR3 contains 12 residues. The V and J ends lost 2 bases and 7 bases respectively, with 9 bases between them. The CDR3 sequence: CASSYAGREQYF. Written as DNA, the CDR3 is TGTGCCAGCAGTTACGCCGGGCGGGAGCAGTACTTC.

This clonotype was found many times. The chain employs TRBV15 and TRBJ2-1; D possibly matches TRBD1 or TRBD2 (5 bases each). The CDR3 sequence is 14 residues long. CDR1 LNHNV and CDR2 YYDKDF come from the germline V gene (reference sequence). V lost 2 bases, J lost 4 bases, and 9 bases lay in between. The CDR3 DNA is TGTGCCACCAGCAGACCGGGACGGTACAATGAGCAGTTCTTC. It is translated as CATSRPGRYNEQFF. The full variable domain, completed using reference TRBV15 and TRBJ2-1, is DAMVIQNPRYQVTQFGKPVTLSCSQTLNHNVMYWYQQKSSQAPKLLFHYYDKDFNNEADTPDNFQSRRPNTSFCFLDIRSPGLGDTAMYLCATSRPGRYNEQFFGPGTRLTVL.

This clonotype was seen at least ten times. The chain couples TRBV9 to TRBJ2-1; no clear D gene. From germline, CDR1 is SGDLS and CDR2 YYNGEE. V was trimmed by 0 bases and J by 5 bases, leaving 3 bases between them. This CDR3 has 12 amino acids. In nucleotides, the CDR3 is TGTGCCAGCAGCGTAGGTAACAATGAGCAGTTCTTC. Protein: CASSVGNNEQFF.

V usage is TRBV19 and J usage is TRBJ2-7; 9 bases line up with TRBD2. The CDR3 has 13 amino acids. Germline V gives CDR1 LNHDA, CDR2 SQIVND (reference sequence). The V gene end was trimmed by 7 bases and the J gene end by 2 bases; junction bases not matched to a gene: 3. In DNA form, the CDR3 reads TGTGCCAGTAAGACTAGCGGAACCTACGAGCAGTACTTC. Encoded protein: CASKTSGTYEQYF.

This clonotype was detected only a few times. The chain carries TRBV19 and TRBJ2-1; 7 nucleotides align to TRBD1. The CDR3 extends over 15 amino acids. Losses at the gene ends were 9 bases for V and 6 bases for J; bases not matched to a gene: 14. Per germline, CDR1 LNHDA and CDR2 SQIVND (reference sequence). CDR3 amino acids: CASSRGSGPPNEQFF. The DNA for the CDR3 is TGTGCCAGCAGCAGGGGGTCGGGACCGCCCAATGAGCAGTTCTTC.

The sample holds a few counts of this clonotype. This chain uses TRBV4-2 with TRBJ2-7; 9 bases map to TRBD2. The CDR3 is made up of 14 amino acids. Germline V lookup: CDR1 LGHNA, CDR2 YNFKEQ. V lost 6 bases to trimming and J lost 5 bases; unmatched junction nucleotides: 8. CDR3 DNA: TGTGCCAGCAGGTGGGGGCGGGAGGGTGACGAGCAGTACTTC. It encodes CASRWGREGDEQYF.

This clonotype was recorded a few times. The V and J genes are TRBV19 and TRBJ2-7, with TRBD1 matching 9 bases. The CDR3 runs 14 residues. V lost 10 bases and J lost 4; bases outside the gene matches: 11. From germline, CDR1 is LNHDA and CDR2 SQIVND (reference sequence). CDR3 DNA: TGTGCCACTAGAGGGGACAGGGCAATGTACGAGCAGTACTTC. Translation: CATRGDRAMYEQYF.

This clonotype turned up a few times. J is TRBJ2-3 and V is TRBV7-2; D is unclear. The V and J ends lost 3 bases and 6 bases respectively, with 16 bases between them. This CDR3 is built from 15 residues. CDR1 SGHTA and CDR2 FQGNSA come from the germline V gene. The CDR3 is CASSFFDFLNDTQYF. The CDR3 bases are TGTGCCAGCAGCTTTTTTGATTTCTTAAACGATACGCAGTATTTT.

The chain is built from TRBV24-1 and TRBJ2-1; a possible D gene is TRBD2 (6 bases). Trimming removed 4 bases from V and 10 bases from J, with 7 bases in between. The germline V gene has CDR1 KGHDR and CDR2 SFDVKD. The CDR3 spans 11 residues. CDR3 region: CATSETSEQFF. CDR3 nucleotide sequence: TGTGCCACCAGTGAAACTAGCGAGCAGTTCTTC.

Details on this clonotype: This clone may be a read error of a much larger clone one base away. This chain joins TRBV7-3 and TRBJ2-3; D perhaps matches TRBD1 (5 bases). CDR1 and CDR2 from the germline V gene are SGHTA and FQGTGA. This CDR3 comprises 13 residues. The CDR3 nucleotides are TGTACCAGCAGCTCCACAGGAGCAGATACGCAGTATTTT. Its translation is CTSSSTGADTQYF.

At least ten counts were recorded for this clonotype. This chain links TRBV7-9 with TRBJ2-1; 15 nucleotides agree with TRBD2. Germline CDR1 reads SEHNR; CDR2 reads FQNEAQ (reference sequence). CDR3 length: 17 residues. J lost 7 bases, V lost 4 bases, and 8 bases had no gene match. In DNA, the CDR3 is TGTGCCAGCAGCTCCCCGGGACTAGCGGGAGGCCGTAATGAGCAGTTCTTC. It codes for CASSSPGLAGGRNEQFF.

The chain carries TRBV7-9 and TRBJ2-1; possibly TRBD1 for D (6 bases). Trimming removed 2 bases from V and 16 bases from J, with 18 bases in between. Looked up from germline, CDR1 is SEHNR and CDR2 is FQNEAQ (reference sequence). This CDR3 spans 13 amino acids. CDR3 region: CASSLWEGQSPFF. The CDR3 bases are TGTGCCAGCAGCTTATGGGAAGGACAGTCTCCCTTCTTC.

The sample holds a few counts of this clonotype. The V call is TRBV19, the J call TRBJ1-6, with D tentatively TRBD1 (6 bases). The CDR3 runs 13 residues. Germline V gives CDR1 LNHDA, CDR2 SQIVND (reference sequence). The V end lost 6 bases, the J end lost 10 bases, and 13 bases lay between the germline ends. The CDR3 region is CASSTGGRSPLHF. In DNA form, the CDR3 reads TGTGCCAGTAGCACCGGGGGCCGCTCACCCCTCCACTTT.

The table lists this clonotype with a few counts. The V and J genes are TRBV19 and TRBJ2-4; either TRBD1 or TRBD2 may fit D (6 bases each). V was shortened by 5 bases and J by 6 bases, with 26 bases between the two germline ends. This CDR3 contains 18 residues. The germline CDR1 and CDR2 sequences are LNHDA and SQIVND (reference sequence). The CDR3 loop is CASSSNLGGISAGNIQYF. The CDR3 DNA sequence: TGTGCCAGTAGTTCAAACTTAGGGGGGATCAGCGCTGGAAACATTCAGTACTTC.